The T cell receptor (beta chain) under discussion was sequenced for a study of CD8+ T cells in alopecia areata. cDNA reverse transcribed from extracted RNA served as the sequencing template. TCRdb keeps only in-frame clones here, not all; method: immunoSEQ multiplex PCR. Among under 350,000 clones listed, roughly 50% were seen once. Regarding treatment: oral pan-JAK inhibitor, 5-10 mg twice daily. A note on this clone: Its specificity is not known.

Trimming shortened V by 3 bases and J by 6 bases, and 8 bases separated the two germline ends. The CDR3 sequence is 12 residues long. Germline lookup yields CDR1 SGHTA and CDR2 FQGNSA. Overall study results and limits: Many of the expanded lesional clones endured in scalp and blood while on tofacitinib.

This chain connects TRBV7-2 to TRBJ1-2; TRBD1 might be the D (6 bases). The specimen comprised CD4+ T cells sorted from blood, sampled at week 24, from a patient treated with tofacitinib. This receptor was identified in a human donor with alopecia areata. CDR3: CASSLNRDGYTF. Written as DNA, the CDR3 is TGTGCCAGCAGCTTGAACAGGGATGGCTACACCTTC.